This T cell receptor (beta chain) was captured by sequencing in a study of T cell repertoires in cytomegalovirus infection. Study-level background: Selection of CMV epitopes for the study included recently identified HLA-C-restricted and well-studied HLA-B-restricted ones.

The V end lost 5 bases, the J end lost 5 bases, and 12 bases lay between the germline ends. CDR3 length: 13 residues. From the reads, TCRdb called clonotypes with MiXCR, one entry per CDR3 protein. The data show approximately 910,000 distinct CDR3 sequences, less than 40% seen once. On this clonotype: The antigen remains unidentified.

The material was cultured CD8+ T cells from PBMCs, obtained from culture after CMV antigen stimulation. The chain couples TRBV12-3 or TRBV12-4 to TRBJ1-1, with D hard to call. The TCR originated in a human donor in good health (CMV status not recorded). Some clones in this sample may be carry-over from other donors' samples. Written as DNA, the CDR3 is TGTGCCAGCAGTGAATCGCAAAGGACTGAAGCTTTCTTT. Protein sequence: CASSESQRTEAFF.